These 27 T cell receptor beta chains share one sample of origin, sequenced in a study of human T cells and chemical hapten exposure. Time point described: patch test 3, about 24 weeks after DPC sensitization. As to treatment: therapeutic diphenylcyclopropenone sensitization with weekly scalp DPC. TCRdb analysed the RACE reads with MiXCR anew, one entry per CDR3 protein. The data show roughly 200,000 distinct CDR3 sequences, 20% to 25% seen once. The specimen was whole blood, collected in connection with sensitization to the hapten diphenylcyclopropenone (DPC). These receptors came from a woman in her thirties or forties with alopecia areata. Some clones in this sample may be carry-over from other donors' samples.

Only a few counts were recorded for this clonotype. The CDR3 protein is CATQWTGGGNEQFF. Here the CDR3 DNA reads TGTGCCACCCAGTGGACAGGGGGAGGAAATGAGCAGTTCTTC. This sequence joins TRBV10-3 and TRBJ2-1, with TRBD1 identical over 10 bases. This CDR3 region has 14 residues. Germline trimming cut 10 bases from V and 7 bases from J; bases unmatched to any gene: 10. From germline, CDR1 is ENHRY and CDR2 SYGVKD.

The chain employs TRBV29-1 and TRBJ2-5; 9 nucleotides align to TRBD2. The CDR3 runs to 15 residues. V dropped 5 bases and J dropped 5; count of bases not matched to a gene: 12. CDR1 is SQVTM, CDR2 ANQGSEA, per germline. CDR3 amino acids: CSVSLIAGVGETQYF. The CDR3 nucleotides are TGCAGCGTTTCCCTAATAGCGGGAGTGGGGGAGACCCAGTACTTC.

As concerns this clonotype: A much larger clonotype is one base distant, so this may be a read error. The chain employs TRBV5-1 and TRBJ2-7; no firm D call. Germline CDR1 SGHRS, CDR2 YFSETQ. V lost 1 base to trimming and J lost 6 bases, with 11 bases between them. The CDR3 totals 13 residues. In DNA, the CDR3 is TGCGCCAGCAGCTTGCGTAGCACCTGCGAGCAGTACTTC. As protein: CASSLRSTCEQYF.

The chain links TRBV6-5 to TRBJ2-5; the D is unclear. CDR1 and CDR2 (germline): MNHEY, SVGAGI. The CDR3 runs 11 residues. The V and J ends lost 6 bases and 3 bases respectively, with 5 bases between them. The CDR3 coding sequence is TGTGCCAGCAGCCGAAAAGAGACCCAGTACTTC. It is translated as CASSRKETQYF.

The J gene is TRBJ1-2, the V gene TRBV29-1; TRBD1 matches at 10 bases. Germline trimming cut 6 bases from V and 4 bases from J; bases unmatched to any gene: 5. Germline V gene lookup returns CDR1 SQVTM and CDR2 ANQGSEA. The CDR3 spans 13 residues. Here the CDR3 reads CSVDDRGLYGYTF. Written as DNA, the CDR3 is TGCAGCGTGGATGACAGGGGGCTCTATGGCTACACCTTC.

This chain uses TRBV7-2 with TRBJ2-1, with D tentatively TRBD1 or TRBD2 (7 bases each). V shed 0 bases and J shed 7 bases, with 13 bases lying between them. Germline-derived CDR1 and CDR2 are SGHTA and FQGNSA. The CDR3 extends over 15 amino acids. CDR3 in DNA: TGTGCCAGCAGCTTAGCGTGGCAGGGGGGGAATGAGCAGTTCTTC. Amino acids: CASSLAWQGGNEQFF.

The chain uses TRBV7-2 and TRBJ2-7; perhaps TRBD1 as D (5 bases). The germline V and J ends were trimmed by 5 bases and 1 base, with 12 bases remaining between them. The CDR3 has 14 amino acids. CDR1 is SGHTA, CDR2 FQGNSA, per germline. The CDR3 nucleotides are TGTGCCAGCAGCCCACAGGCTGTGTCCTACGAGCAGTACTTC. This codes for CASSPQAVSYEQYF.

This chain links TRBV28 with TRBJ1-2; the D is unclear. This CDR3 contains 12 residues. CDR1 MDHEN and CDR2 SYDVKM come from the germline V gene. The V gene lost 3 bases and the J gene lost 5 bases, with 7 bases spanning the gap. CDR3 bases: TGTGCCAGCAGTTTGGCCCCATATGGCTACACCTTC. Translated, it gives CASSLAPYGYTF.

This clonotype was seen only a few times. V usage is TRBV6-2 or TRBV6-3 and J usage is TRBJ2-1, with D perhaps matching TRBD2 (5 bases). The ends were cut back, 10 bases at V and 10 bases at J, with 14 bases in the middle. CDR1 and CDR2 (germline): MNHEY, SVGEGT. The CDR3 spans 11 residues. In nucleotides, the CDR3 is TGTGCCACCAGCCTCGGGGTAGAGCAGTTCTTC. Translated, it gives CATSLGVEQFF.

This clonotype was observed a handful of times. The gene calls are TRBV20-1 and TRBJ1-4; maybe TRBD1 (5 bases). The CDR3 extends over 13 amino acids. Germline loops: CDR1 DFQATT, CDR2 SNEGSKA (reference sequence). V dropped 3 bases and J dropped 7 bases, with 12 bases sitting between them. This CDR3 reads CSASSGFGEKLFF. The DNA for the CDR3 is TGCAGTGCTAGCTCAGGGTTCGGTGAAAAACTGTTTTTT.

This clonotype was counted only a few times. A read error is likely, as this CDR3 ends without the conserved phenylalanine or tryptophan. V usage is TRBV28 and J usage is TRBJ1-1; TRBD1 aligns across 9 bases. The CDR3 is 16 residues long. V was clipped by 5 bases and J by 0 bases; unmatched bases: 7. From germline, CDR1 is MDHEN and CDR2 SYDVKM. The CDR3 DNA follows: TGTGCCAGCAGTCCAACGACAGGGGGGATGAACACTGAAGCTTTCTGT. Protein: CASSPTTGGMNTEAFC.

This clonotype was counted between two and nine times. The CDR3 spells CASSFRGIYEQYF. CDR3 DNA sequence: TGTGCCAGCAGCTTCCGGGGAATCTACGAGCAGTACTTC. The V gene is TRBV5-6, the J gene TRBJ2-7; D perhaps matches TRBD2 (5 bases). Germline V gene sequence: CDR1 SGHDT, CDR2 YYEEEE. There are 13 residues in the CDR3. Deletions cut 2 bases from V and 3 bases from J, with 9 bases between.

There are a few counts of this clonotype. The V call is TRBV6-5, the J call TRBJ2-7; a possible D gene is TRBD2 (6 bases). This CDR3 has 14 residues. V was trimmed by 10 bases and J by 0 bases, leaving 16 bases between them. Germline CDR1 MNHEY, CDR2 SVGAGI. CDR3 loop: CATMPGGISYEQYF. The CDR3 DNA is TGTGCCACGATGCCAGGAGGGATCTCCTACGAGCAGTACTTC.

The sample holds a few counts of this clonotype. This rearrangement joins TRBV5-1 to TRBJ2-7; no firm D call. The V gene lost 1 base and the J gene lost 3 bases, with 8 bases spanning the gap. The germline gives CDR1 SGHRS, CDR2 YFSETQ. CDR3 length equals 13 residues. The CDR3 DNA is TGCGCCAGCAGCTTGTACAGCCACTACGAGCAGTACTTC. It codes for CASSLYSHYEQYF. The whole variable domain, remainder taken from reference TRBV5-1 and TRBJ2-7, is KAGVTQTPRYLIKTRGQQVTLSCSPISGHRSVSWYQQTPGQGLQFLFEYFSETQRNKGNFPGRFSGRQFSNSRSEMNVSTLELGDSALYLCASSLYSHYEQYFGPGTRLTVT.

This clonotype was seen a few times. The J gene is TRBJ1-2, the V gene TRBV7-2; D uncertain. This CDR3 region has 14 residues. Deletions cut 5 bases from V and 4 bases from J, with 14 bases between. Germline lookup yields CDR1 SGHTA and CDR2 FQGNSA. CDR3 in DNA: TGTGCCAGCAGCCCGGACGGTTACCTCTATGGCTACACCTTC. It translates to CASSPDGYLYGYTF.

This clonotype was observed a handful of times. The gene calls are TRBV7-8 and TRBJ2-2, with D perhaps matching TRBD1 (5 bases). The V gene lost 6 bases and the J gene lost 1 base, with 9 bases spanning the gap. Germline loops: CDR1 SGHVS, CDR2 FQNEAQ. The CDR3 totals 14 residues. The CDR3 spells CASRIDRNTGELFF. In nucleotides, the CDR3 is TGTGCCAGCAGAATCGACAGGAACACCGGGGAGCTGTTTTTT.

This clonotype has only a few counts. The J gene is TRBJ2-7, the V gene TRBV7-6; perhaps TRBD1 as D (6 bases). V lost 5 bases, J lost 6 bases, and 20 bases lay in between. Germline CDR1 is SGHVS and CDR2 is FNYEAQ. The CDR3 runs to 15 residues. The CDR3 here is CASSTLGAQAAEQYF. The DNA for the CDR3 is TGTGCCAGCAGCACATTGGGGGCGCAAGCCGCCGAGCAGTACTTC.

The chain couples TRBV12-3 or TRBV12-4 to TRBJ2-6; maybe TRBD1 (6 bases). CDR3 size: 15 residues. V was trimmed by 6 bases and J by 0 bases, leaving 9 bases between them. CDR3 region: CASSFRGSGANVLTF. CDR3 nucleotide sequence: TGTGCCAGCAGCTTCAGGGGCTCTGGGGCCAACGTCCTGACTTTC.

This clonotype has at least ten counts. The chain employs TRBV7-8 and TRBJ2-7, with a possible D match to TRBD1 (6 bases). CDR3 size: 15 residues. Per the germline V gene, CDR1 is SGHVS and CDR2 is FQNEAQ. Between the trimmed V and J ends, which lost 5 bases and 4 bases, there was a span of 18 bases. CDR3 nucleotide sequence: TGTGCCAGCAGCCCGGCAGGGGCAGGGCAGTACGAGCAGTACTTC. Translated, it gives CASSPAGAGQYEQYF.

This sequence joins TRBV12-3 or TRBV12-4 and TRBJ2-7; D remains ambiguous. Trimming removed 1 base from V and 6 bases from J, with 10 bases in between. The CDR3 is 13 amino acids. Here the CDR3 DNA reads TGTGCCAGCAGTTTAGAGGGTAGCCGCGAGCAGTACTTC. Protein: CASSLEGSREQYF.

V usage is TRBV29-1 and J usage is TRBJ1-3; D is undetermined. The CDR3 sequence is 13 residues long. From germline, CDR1 is SQVTM and CDR2 ANQGSEA. The V end lost 7 bases, the J end lost 4 bases, and 14 bases lay between the germline ends. CDR3 loop: CSGALPGGNTIYF. Written as DNA, the CDR3 is TGCAGCGGGGCCCTACCCGGCGGAAACACCATATATTTT.

This clonotype appeared a few times. V usage is TRBV3-1 and J usage is TRBJ1-2; TRBD1 might be the D (5 bases). V lost 0 bases, J lost 8 bases, and 10 bases lay in between. CDR3 length equals 13 residues. The germline V gene has CDR1 LGHDT and CDR2 YNNKEL (reference sequence). The CDR3 nucleotides are TGTGCCAGCAGCCAAGATCAGGGCTGGGGCTACACCTTC. It codes for CASSQDQGWGYTF.

The table lists this clonotype with a few counts. V is TRBV2 and J is TRBJ1-6; 7 nucleotides agree with TRBD1. The V segment lost 7 bases and the J segment 8 bases; nucleotides outside the gene matches: 11. CDR3 length: 15 amino acids. Per the germline V gene, CDR1 is SNHLY and CDR2 is FYNNEI. The CDR3 bases are TGTGCCAGCACCGAAGCCAGAGGGGGCCATTCACCCCTCCACTTT. Its translation is CASTEARGGHSPLHF. Combining the CDR3 with reference TRBV2 and TRBJ1-6 gives the whole variable domain EPEVTQTPSHQVTQMGQEVILRCVPISNHLYFYWYRQILGQKVEFLVSFYNNEISEKSEIFDDQFSVERPDGSNFTLKIRSTKLEDSAMYFCASTEARGGHSPLHFGNGTRLTVT.

The CDR3 DNA is TGTGCCACTGGGGGGCAAGAGACCCAGTACTTC. As protein: CATGGQETQYF. This rearrangement joins TRBV6-5 to TRBJ2-5; TRBD2 is a possible D gene (6 bases). The CDR3 sequence is 11 residues long. Trimming took 10 bases from V and 2 from J, leaving 8 bases between them. In germline, CDR1 is MNHEY, CDR2 SVGAGI.

This clonotype was seen only a few times. The V gene is TRBV28, the J gene TRBJ2-3; the D call may be TRBD1 or TRBD2 (6 bases each). CDR3 length equals 17 residues. From germline, CDR1 is MDHEN and CDR2 SYDVKM. V lost 3 bases and J lost 4, with 20 bases in between. DNA of the CDR3: TGTGCCAGCAGTTTGAGACGGGGGCTTTCCGGGGCAGATACGCAGTATTTT. This codes for CASSLRRGLSGADTQYF.

For this clonotype: A much larger clone differs from this one at a single base, so this may be a read error. The chain recombines TRBV29-1 with TRBJ2-2; D call uncertain. The V end was cut by 5 bases, the J end by 1 base, with 2 bases between. Germline V gene sequence: CDR1 SQVTM, CDR2 ANQGSEA. The CDR3 is made up of 11 amino acids. As DNA, the CDR3 is TGCAGCGTTAAGAACACCGGGGAGCTGTTTTTT. This sequence encodes CSVKNTGELFF.

This clonotype was observed at least ten times. The rearrangement joins TRBV20-1 to TRBJ2-1, with TRBD2 as a possible D gene (7 bases). Germline-derived CDR1 and CDR2 are DFQATT and SNEGSKA (reference sequence). V lost 6 bases and J lost 3, with 18 bases in between. The CDR3 extends over 15 amino acids. The CDR3 sequence is CSADRGEGGYNEQFF. The CDR3 DNA reads as TGCAGTGCGGACCGGGGGGAAGGGGGCTACAATGAGCAGTTCTTC.